The clone carrying this T cell receptor (beta chain) was detected a few times. Its antigen remains unknown. This specimen comes from a study of CD8 T cells in ankylosing spondylitis. Study outcomes and limitations: A TCR beta motif of 7 to 9 highly homologous variants seemed to mark ankylosing spondylitis blood.

Trimming cost V 0 bases and J 5 bases, with 8 bases left between them. The CDR3 loop spans 15 amino acids. Germline CDR1 is SGHTA and CDR2 is FQGTGA. Using its own MiXCR run on the 5' RACE reads, TCRdb lists one record per CDR3 protein. The repertoire consists of hundreds of thousands of distinct CDR3 sequences, with approximately 12% occurring once and the leading ten covering just over 0.5%. Sequencing was carried out using blood, either unsorted or a sorted T cell fraction (not recorded which). This receptor was taken from a male donor with ankylosing spondylitis. The chain couples TRBV7-3 to TRBJ1-6; D unclear. Here the CDR3 DNA reads TGTGCCAGCAGCTTAACGGCGGTTGATAATTCACCCCTCCACTTT. This codes for CASSLTAVDNSPLHF.